This T cell receptor (beta chain) derives from a study of T cell changes during pregnancy in multiple sclerosis. TCRdb keeps only in-frame clones here, not all; method: immunoSEQ multiplex PCR. Of tens of thousands of clones in the sample, roughly 89% were seen once. Germline CDR1 and CDR2: SEHNR and FQNEAQ (reference sequence). The CDR3 consists of 16 residues. The germline V and J ends were trimmed by 8 bases and 7 bases, with 26 bases remaining between them. This clonotype originated in a female donor in good health, enrolled as a control in a pregnancy study. The chain employs TRBV7-9 and TRBJ1-2; a weak D match, TRBD1 (5 bases). Sequenced here: peripheral blood, sampled after pregnancy. CDR3 sequence reads: CASFLIRTDSGGGYTF. CDR3 sequence (DNA): TGTGCCAGCTTCCTCATTCGGACGGACTCCGGGGGTGGCTACACCTTC.